The 30 T cell receptor beta chains reported below all come from one sample, sequenced in a study of graft-versus-host responses after intestinal transplantation. Produced via immunoSEQ multiplex PCR; TCRdb's table is partial and in-frame only. The data show about 84,000 clones, 80% to 95% seen once. The antigens for these receptors are not known. The sample was unstimulated CD4+ T cells sorted from spleen or lymph node cells, taken before transplant. The source of these receptors is a human donor who was the organ donor for an intestinal transplant.

The rearrangement uses TRBV6-5 and TRBJ2-3; 9 bases are shared with TRBD2. The CDR3 covers 14 residues. The V gene end was trimmed by 5 bases and the J gene end by 11 bases; junction bases not matched to a gene: 11. Germline CDR1 and CDR2: MNHEY and SVGAGI. The CDR3 coding sequence is TGTGCCAGCAGTCGGACCGGGACTAGCCCCCGGCAGTATTTT. Its protein is CASSRTGTSPRQYF.

This clone is a singleton in its sample. The chain couples TRBV6-4 to TRBJ1-5, with 9 bases matching TRBD1. Germline-derived CDR1 and CDR2 are MRHNA and SNTAGT. V shed 7 bases and J 2 bases; nucleotides not matched to a gene: 12. The CDR3 is 17 residues long. The CDR3 coding sequence is TGTGCCAGCAATTCACTACAGGGGGCGAAGGGCAATCAGCCCCAGCATTTT. It is translated as CASNSLQGAKGNQPQHF.

The V gene is TRBV2, the J gene TRBJ1-4, with a possible D match to TRBD1 (5 bases). V was shortened by 5 bases and J by 7 bases, with 17 bases between the two germline ends. CDR3 size: 15 residues. Germline CDR1 is SNHLY and CDR2 is FYNNEI. CDR3 sequence reads: CASSLQGGLGEKLFF. CDR3 DNA sequence: TGTGCCAGCAGTCTTCAGGGTGGGTTGGGTGAAAAACTGTTTTTT.

The chain joins TRBV7-8 to TRBJ1-2; 10 bases agree with TRBD1. The germline V gene encodes CDR1 SGHVS and CDR2 FQNEAQ. The junction had 11 bases not matched to a gene; V was cut back by 5 bases and J by 5 bases. The CDR3 contains 16 residues. The CDR3 nucleotides are TGTGCCAGCAGCAGCGACCGGGACAGGGGAATATATGGCTACACCTTC. The encoded protein is CASSSDRDRGIYGYTF.

The genes are TRBV6-1 and TRBJ1-1; no clear D gene. Germline V gene sequence: CDR1 MNHNS, CDR2 SASEGT. The V end was cut by 7 bases, the J end by 3 bases, with 6 bases between. The CDR3 loop spans 11 amino acids. CDR3 DNA sequence: TGTGCCAGCATCAGGTACACTGAAGCTTTCTTT. The encoded protein is CASIRYTEAFF.

The rearrangement uses TRBV19 and TRBJ2-5; the match to TRBD2 covers 10 bases. This CDR3 comprises 14 residues. V lost 4 bases to trimming and J lost 5 bases; unmatched junction nucleotides: 4. Germline V gives CDR1 LNHDA, CDR2 SQIVND (reference sequence). CDR3 sequence: CASSKREGRETQYF. CDR3 nucleotides: TGTGCCAGTAGTAAGCGGGAGGGCCGGGAGACCCAGTACTTC.

J is TRBJ2-7 and V is TRBV13; D is ambiguous. Germline V lookup: CDR1 PRHDT, CDR2 FYEKMQ (reference sequence). Between the trimmed V and J ends, which lost 3 bases and 7 bases, there was a span of 10 bases. CDR3 length equals 12 residues. Here the CDR3 reads CASSFGFWEQYF. The CDR3 DNA follows: TGTGCCAGCAGCTTCGGGTTCTGGGAGCAGTACTTC.

V gene TRBV4-1 combines with J gene TRBJ1-2; 10 bases are a match to TRBD1. J gave up 6 bases and V 4 bases, and 17 bases lay outside the gene matches. There are 18 residues in the CDR3. Germline lookup yields CDR1 MGHRA and CDR2 YSYEKL. The CDR3 spells CASSLPGTGVPKGNGYTF. The CDR3 DNA is TGCGCCAGCAGCCTCCCCGGGACAGGGGTCCCGAAGGGGAATGGCTACACCTTC.

The chain links TRBV11-3 to TRBJ2-3, with 7 bases that match TRBD2. The junction had 11 bases not matched to a gene; V was cut back by 5 bases and J by 3 bases. The germline V gene has CDR1 SGHNT and CDR2 YENEEA. This CDR3 has 16 residues. CDR3 nucleotide sequence: TGTGCCAGCAGCCCAGGACTAGGGTTGGGAACAGATACGCAGTATTTT. Protein sequence: CASSPGLGLGTDTQYF.

This chain connects TRBV5-1 to TRBJ1-2; TRBD1 is a possible D gene (5 bases). The V gene's germline CDR1 is SGHRS and CDR2 YFSETQ. The CDR3 runs 15 residues. Trimming pared 2 bases from V and 9 bases from J, leaving 20 bases between. The CDR3 loop reads CASSFSGGAGLSYTF. CDR3 DNA sequence: TGCGCCAGCAGCTTTAGTGGAGGGGCCGGGTTGAGCTACACCTTC. Based on the CDR3 plus reference TRBV5-1 and TRBJ1-2, the full variable domain is KAGVTQTPRYLIKTRGQQVTLSCSPISGHRSVSWYQQTPGQGLQFLFEYFSETQRNKGNFPGRFSGRQFSNSRSEMNVSTLELGDSALYLCASSFSGGAGLSYTFGSGTRLTVV.

V gene TRBV9 combines with J gene TRBJ2-7, with D perhaps matching TRBD1 (6 bases). V shed 1 base and J shed 3 bases, with 14 bases lying between them. The CDR3 sequence is 15 residues long. Per germline, CDR1 SGDLS and CDR2 YYNGEE. The DNA of the CDR3 is TGTGCCAGCAGCGTATCAGGGGTGGGGCTCTACGAGCAGTACTTC. Amino acids: CASSVSGVGLYEQYF.

The rearrangement joins TRBV9 to TRBJ2-3; D might be TRBD1 (5 bases). The V and J ends lost 1 base and 4 bases respectively, with 10 bases between them. CDR1 is SGDLS, CDR2 YYNGEE, per germline. The CDR3 spans 14 residues. CDR3 bases: TGTGCCAGCAGCGTACAGGGTTGGGCAGATACGCAGTATTTT. Residues: CASSVQGWADTQYF.

This clone was seen a single time. V is TRBV21-1 and J is TRBJ2-7; TRBD1 is taken as the D call from the table, unchecked against the DNA. TRBV21-1 is noted as a pseudogene. The CDR3 covers 16 residues. This CDR3 reads CASSKDRTQRTYEQYF. CDR3 nucleotide sequence: TGTGCCAGCAGCAAAGATAGGACACAACGAACCTACGAGCAGTACTTC.

J is TRBJ1-1 and V is TRBV7-6, with TRBD1 identical over 9 bases. Germline CDR1 is SGHVS and CDR2 is FNYEAQ. The CDR3 is 15 amino acids. V was clipped by 3 bases and J by 4 bases; unmatched bases: 6. For the CDR3, the DNA is TGTGCCAGCAGCTTGGGCGGGACAGGGATCACTGAAGCTTTCTTT. It yields the protein CASSLGGTGITEAFF.

The chain links TRBV19 to TRBJ2-2; TRBD1 matches at 7 bases. Germline CDR1 is LNHDA and CDR2 is SQIVND (reference sequence). This CDR3 region has 16 residues. V dropped 4 bases and J dropped 6; count of bases not matched to a gene: 11. CDR3 residues: CASSTPDRSRSGELFF. The CDR3 DNA reads as TGTGCCAGTAGTACCCCGGACAGGTCCCGTTCCGGGGAGCTGTTTTTT.

V and J are TRBV28 and TRBJ1-5; possibly TRBD1 for D (6 bases). Deletions cut 4 bases from V and 9 bases from J, with 16 bases between. CDR3 length: 14 residues. The germline V gene encodes CDR1 MDHEN and CDR2 SYDVKM. DNA of the CDR3: TGTGCCAGCAGTTCACCTGGGGGCTATGGGCCCCAGCATTTT. Translating gives CASSSPGGYGPQHF.

V is TRBV30 and J is TRBJ2-3; D may be TRBD2 (7 bases). This CDR3 has 15 amino acids. V shed 0 bases and J shed 2 bases, with 12 bases lying between them. Germline lookup yields CDR1 GTSNPN and CDR2 SVGIG (reference sequence). As DNA, the CDR3 is TGTGCCTGGAGTGTACGGGCGGGGGCCACAGATACGCAGTATTTT. The encoded protein is CAWSVRAGATDTQYF.

The gene calls are TRBV5-1 and TRBJ2-1; TRBD2 matches 12 bases. With 4 bases clipped from V and 4 bases from J, the junction kept 3 bases outside the gene matches. From germline, CDR1 is SGHRS and CDR2 YFSETQ. CDR3 length equals 15 residues. The chain's CDR3 is CASSRLAGAYNEQFF. CDR3 bases: TGCGCCAGCAGCAGACTAGCGGGGGCTTACAATGAGCAGTTCTTC.

This chain links TRBV9 with TRBJ1-2; D may be TRBD1 (6 bases). CDR1 is SGDLS, CDR2 YYNGEE, per germline. This CDR3 has 14 residues. The V end was cut by 0 bases, the J end by 4 bases, with 10 bases between. The CDR3 sequence is CASSVDGTSYGYTF. In DNA, the CDR3 is TGTGCCAGCAGCGTAGACGGGACAAGCTATGGCTACACCTTC.

The chain joins TRBV6-1 to TRBJ2-1; 9 bases are shared with TRBD1. The CDR3 runs to 15 residues. V gave up 6 bases and J gave up 6 bases; unmatched junction bases: 9. Germline loops: CDR1 MNHNS, CDR2 SASEGT. The CDR3: CASRTGGAGPNEQFF. The CDR3 bases are TGTGCCAGCAGAACAGGGGGCGCAGGACCCAATGAGCAGTTCTTC.

V gene TRBV4-2 combines with J gene TRBJ2-3; tentative D call: TRBD1 (6 bases). The CDR3 is 17 amino acids. Germline V gene sequence: CDR1 LGHNA, CDR2 YNFKEQ. V gave up 2 bases and J gave up 6 bases, with 21 bases separating them. CDR3 residues: CASSQIFEAGDPDTQYF. The CDR3 DNA is TGTGCCAGCAGCCAAATTTTCGAGGCAGGGGATCCGGATACGCAGTATTTT.

V usage is TRBV5-1 and J usage is TRBJ1-1; a weak D match, TRBD1 (5 bases). Germline V gives CDR1 SGHRS, CDR2 YFSETQ. Trimming removed 5 bases at V and 5 bases at J, with 19 bases between. The CDR3 contains 15 residues. The CDR3 coding sequence is TGCGCCAGCAGACAAACCGGGGGGGTTGAAACTGAAGCTTTCTTT. Translation: CASRQTGGVETEAFF.

The CDR3 DNA follows: TGTGCCAGCAGTGAAGCGCTTCAGAAGCAGCCCCAGCATTTT. It translates to CASSEALQKQPQHF. The chain combines TRBV2 with TRBJ1-5; no firm D call. Looked up from germline, CDR1 is SNHLY and CDR2 is FYNNEI. The CDR3 contains 14 residues. V was pared by 0 bases and J by 7 bases, with 10 bases between.

The chain links TRBV7-9 to TRBJ2-7; D is unclear. V lost 4 bases and J lost 0, with 4 bases in between. The CDR3 is 12 amino acids. Per the germline V gene, CDR1 is SEHNR and CDR2 is FQNEAQ (reference sequence). As DNA, the CDR3 is TGTGCCAGCAGCTCTCTCTCCTACGAGCAGTACTTC. Amino acid sequence: CASSSLSYEQYF.

This clone was seen once. This chain connects TRBV9 to TRBJ1-3; a possible D gene is TRBD1 (6 bases). Germline CDR1 is SGDLS and CDR2 is YYNGEE. This CDR3 is 18 amino acids long. Between the trimmed V and J ends, which lost 1 base and 0 bases, there was a span of 17 bases. CDR3 protein: CASSVNGGGPSSGNTIYF. In nucleotides, the CDR3 is TGTGCCAGCAGCGTAAATGGGGGGGGCCCTTCCTCTGGAAACACCATATATTTT.

This chain links TRBV6-6 with TRBJ2-7; 7 bases line up with TRBD1. Losses at the gene ends were 8 bases for V and 4 bases for J; bases not matched to a gene: 14. The CDR3 runs 15 residues. Looked up from germline, CDR1 is MNHNY and CDR2 is SVGAGI (reference sequence). This chain's CDR3 is CASSPGQSTGYEQYF. DNA for the CDR3: TGTGCCAGCTCCCCGGGACAGTCAACGGGGTACGAGCAGTACTTC.

The V and J genes are TRBV5-1 and TRBJ2-7; 9 nucleotides line up with TRBD1. V was pared by 4 bases and J by 6 bases, with 5 bases of the junction left unmatched. The CDR3 is made up of 13 amino acids. CDR1 is SGHRS and CDR2 is YFSETQ in the germline V gene. CDR3 nucleotides: TGCGCCAGCAGCCCAGGACAGGGGACCGAGCAGTACTTC. Translation gives CASSPGQGTEQYF.

The J gene is TRBJ1-2, the V gene TRBV11-2; 8 bases agree with TRBD1. The length of the CDR3 is 14 residues. With 0 bases clipped from V and 8 bases from J, the junction kept 5 bases outside the gene matches. Germline lookup yields CDR1 SGHAT and CDR2 FQNNGV. The CDR3 sequence is CASSLDGDRRGYTF. DNA of the CDR3: TGTGCCAGCAGCTTAGATGGGGACAGGAGGGGCTACACCTTC.

This clone occurred once. V gene TRBV7-9 combines with J gene TRBJ2-5; TRBD1 might be the D (6 bases). The CDR3 runs 15 residues. Looked up from germline, CDR1 is SEHNR and CDR2 is FQNEAQ (reference sequence). V lost 5 bases to trimming and J lost 1 base, with 14 bases between them. The chain's CDR3 is CASSAKGGLQETQYF. CDR3 sequence (DNA): TGTGCCAGCAGCGCAAAAGGGGGTCTCCAAGAGACCCAGTACTTC.

The chain recombines TRBV6-1 with TRBJ2-3; D may be TRBD1 (5 bases). V was trimmed by 4 bases and J by 4 bases, leaving 15 bases between them. The CDR3 contains 15 residues. Germline V CDR1 and CDR2: MNHNS, SASEGT. The CDR3 region is CASSGKGVLSDTQYF. The CDR3 bases are TGTGCCAGCAGTGGGAAAGGGGTGCTATCAGATACGCAGTATTTT.